A single sample is the source of the 20 T cell receptor beta chains below, sequenced in a study of T cells expressing NK-cell markers (dated by TCRdb to 2019 to 2021). The library relied on 5' RACE. The listed sequencing device is Illumina HiSeq 2000. TCRdb reprocessed the reads and provides one entry for every CDR3 protein sequence; no DNA is given. The table for this sample lists about 550,000 distinct CDR3 sequences. Approximately 3.6% of the sample belongs to the ten largest clones. Source material: blood T cells: a sorted CD56 or NKG2C T cell subset, CD4+ or CD8+ T cells, or bulk PBMC T cells (not recorded which). The receptors derive from a man younger than 30 in good health. Donor details come from another sample of the same person, matched by shared clones.

The genes are TRBV7-8 and TRBJ2-7. This CDR3 spans 13 amino acids. CDR1 is SGHVS, CDR2 FQNEAQ, per germline. The CDR3: CASSTLSIYEQYF.

The chain combines TRBV7-3 with TRBJ1-1; TCRdb selects TRBD1, and the lack of DNA leaves this call unchecked. The CDR3 is 16 amino acids. Germline CDR1 reads SGHTA; CDR2 reads FQGTGA. The CDR3 sequence is CASSTQGGARDTEAFF.

The genes are TRBV7-7 and TRBJ2-1. The CDR3 extends over 14 amino acids. CDR1 and CDR2 from the germline V gene are SSHAT and FNYEAQ (reference sequence). CDR3 sequence reads: CASSLNQLYNEQFF. Filled out from reference TRBV7-7 and TRBJ2-1, the complete variable domain reads GAGVSQSPRYKVTKRGQDVTLRCDPISSHATLYWYQQALGQGPEFLTYFNYEAQPDKSGLPSDRFSAERPEGSISTLTIQRTEQRDSAMYRCASSLNQLYNEQFFGPGTRLTVL.

The rearrangement joins TRBV14 to TRBJ2-6; the D call of TRBD1 rests on TCRdb alone, since no DNA is present to check it. Germline V gene lookup returns CDR1 SGHDN and CDR2 FVKESK. This CDR3 region has 17 residues. CDR3 protein: CASRPQQGSSGANVLTF. Together with reference TRBV14 and TRBJ2-6, the CDR3 gives the full variable domain: EAGVTQFPSHSVIEKGQTVTLRCDPISGHDNLYWYRRVMGKEIKFLLHFVKESKQDESGMPNNRFLAERTGGTYSTLKVQPAELEDSGVYFCASRPQQGSSGANVLTFGAGSRLTVL.

The chain combines TRBV6-1 with TRBJ2-1; no DNA is available, so the TRBD2 call from TCRdb remains unchecked. CDR1 is MNHNS and CDR2 is SASEGT in the germline V gene. The CDR3 is 13 residues long. This chain's CDR3 is CASKEGPGNEQFF.

The V gene is TRBV11-1, the J gene TRBJ2-1; TCRdb gives TRBD2 as the D gene, but with no DNA this cannot be confirmed. The germline gives CDR1 SGHAT, CDR2 FQDESV (reference sequence). This CDR3 has 19 amino acids. The chain's CDR3 is CASSLESGIAGNAYNEQFF.

The chain links TRBV11-1 to TRBJ2-7. Germline CDR1 reads SGHAT; CDR2 reads FQDESV (reference sequence). CDR3 length equals 12 residues. CDR3 in amino acids: CASSESVSEQYF.

The V gene is TRBV12-3 or TRBV12-4, the J gene TRBJ1-1. This CDR3 is built from 14 residues. The CDR3 protein is CASSLALTLPEAFF.

V is TRBV5-1 and J is TRBJ1-2; TCRdb calls TRBD1, which cannot be checked without DNA. The germline V gene has CDR1 SGHRS and CDR2 YFSETQ. The CDR3 totals 17 residues. The CDR3 protein is CASSLALDPQDRYGYTF.

Here the CDR3 reads CASSVGGGRATDTQYF. The chain combines TRBV9 with TRBJ2-3; TCRdb calls TRBD2, which cannot be checked without DNA. This CDR3 has 16 amino acids. CDR1 is SGDLS and CDR2 is YYNGEE in the germline V gene.

The gene calls are TRBV7-9 and TRBJ2-5; TCRdb lists TRBD2, though no DNA is available to test this call. The CDR3 consists of 15 residues. Germline CDR1 reads SEHNR; CDR2 reads FQNEAQ (reference sequence). CDR3 amino acids: CASSPPGLDEETQYF. The full variable domain, rest sourced from reference TRBV7-9 and TRBJ2-5, is DTGVSQNPRHKITKRGQNVTFRCDPISEHNRLYWYRQTLGQGPEFLTYFQNEAQLEKSRLLSDRFSAERPKGSFSTLEIQRTEQGDSAMYLCASSPPGLDEETQYFGPGTRLLVL.

V usage is TRBV11-3 and J usage is TRBJ2-7; the D call of TRBD2 rests on TCRdb alone, since no DNA is present to check it. Germline CDR1 is SGHNT and CDR2 is YENEEA. The CDR3 has 22 amino acids. CDR3 in amino acids: CASSLGGGWTSGRSFQVYEQYF.

This chain connects TRBV12-3 or TRBV12-4 to TRBJ1-5; checking the TCRdb D call of TRBD1 is not possible without DNA. The CDR3 has 17 amino acids. The CDR3 protein is CASNSGTVEMGNQPQHF.

The V gene is TRBV7-9, the J gene TRBJ2-3; TCRdb picks TRBD2, but there is no DNA to check that call. The germline V gene encodes CDR1 SEHNR and CDR2 FQNEAQ (reference sequence). The CDR3 totals 16 residues. The CDR3 here is CASSWRASGKTDTQYF.

The V gene is TRBV24-1, the J gene TRBJ2-2. The CDR3 runs 14 residues. From germline, CDR1 is KGHDR and CDR2 SFDVKD. The CDR3 loop is CAASGESYTGELFF.

The chain has TRBV11-1 and TRBJ2-1; TCRdb designates TRBD2, a call that cannot be tested without DNA. Per germline, CDR1 SGHAT and CDR2 FQDESV (reference sequence). The CDR3 has 18 amino acids. The CDR3 spells CASSATSGKRSSYNEQFF.

The V gene is TRBV29-1, the J gene TRBJ2-2. The CDR3 has 14 residues. Germline CDR1 SQVTM, CDR2 ANQGSEA. The CDR3 loop is CSVREITNTGELFF.

The chain uses TRBV20-1 and TRBJ2-1; TCRdb picks TRBD1, but there is no DNA to check that call. The CDR3 totals 16 residues. CDR1 and CDR2 (germline): DFQATT, SNEGSKA (reference sequence). This CDR3 reads CSARPRGASSYNEQFF.

V is TRBV6-2 or TRBV6-3 and J is TRBJ2-2; TCRdb picks TRBD2, but there is no DNA to check that call. This CDR3 spans 16 amino acids. The germline V gene encodes CDR1 MNHEY and CDR2 SVGEGT. CDR3 sequence: CASKTVAGGPIGELFF.

V is TRBV3-1 and J is TRBJ2-5. Germline CDR1 reads LGHDT; CDR2 reads YNNKEL (reference sequence). CDR3 size: 16 residues. The CDR3 sequence: CASSQSIVRGQETQYF.